The clone carrying this T cell receptor (beta chain) was seen a single time. The antigen remains undetermined. This sample stems from a study of identical twins. Study-wide findings and caveats: Insertions ran lower in abundant cord blood beta clonotypes, though not in memory repertoires.

This CDR3 is 14 amino acids long. Germline V gene data show CDR1 as KGHDR and CDR2 as SFDVKD. V was pared by 2 bases and J by 10 bases, with 1 base of the junction left unmatched. One entry per CDR3 protein results from TCRdb running MiXCR on the 5' RACE reads. The repertoire holds around 1.7 million distinct CDR3 sequences, with less than 40% as singletons. Sequenced sample: cord blood. This TCR was recovered from a newborn girl in good health. The chain employs TRBV24-1 and TRBJ2-1; 13 bases are shared with TRBD2. Here the CDR3 reads CATSDWTSGGEQFF. The CDR3, as DNA: TGTGCCACCAGTGATTGGACTAGCGGGGGCGAGCAGTTCTTC.